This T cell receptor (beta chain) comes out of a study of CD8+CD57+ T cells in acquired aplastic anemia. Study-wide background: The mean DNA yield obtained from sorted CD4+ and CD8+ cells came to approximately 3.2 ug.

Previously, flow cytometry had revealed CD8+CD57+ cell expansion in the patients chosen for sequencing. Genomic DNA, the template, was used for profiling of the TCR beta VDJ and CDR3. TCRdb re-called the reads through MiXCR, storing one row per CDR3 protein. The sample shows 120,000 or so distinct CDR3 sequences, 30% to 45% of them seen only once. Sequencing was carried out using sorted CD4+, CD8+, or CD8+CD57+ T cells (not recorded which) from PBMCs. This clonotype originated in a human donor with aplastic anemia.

The CDR3 nucleotides are TGTGCCAGCAGTAACCCCCGGACGGCGAACACTGAAGCTTTCTTT. This gives the protein CASSNPRTANTEAFF. This sequence joins TRBV2 and TRBJ1-1; the D is unclear. Trimming removed 5 bases from V and 1 base from J, with 14 bases in between. Germline loops: CDR1 SNHLY, CDR2 FYNNEI. This CDR3 region has 15 residues.